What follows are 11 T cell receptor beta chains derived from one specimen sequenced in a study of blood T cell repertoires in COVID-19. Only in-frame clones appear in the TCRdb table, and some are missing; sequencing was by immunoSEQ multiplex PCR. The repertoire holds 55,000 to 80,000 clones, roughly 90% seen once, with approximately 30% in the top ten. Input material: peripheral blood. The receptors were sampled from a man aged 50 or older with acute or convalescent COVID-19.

For the CDR3, the DNA is TGCGCCAGCAGTGAGTCGCCAGGGGGACGGACTGAAGCTTTCTTT. This encodes CASSESPGGRTEAFF. V is TRBV10-1 and J is TRBJ1-1, with 7 bases aligning to TRBD1. With 0 bases clipped from V and 5 bases from J, the junction kept 6 bases outside the gene matches. Germline CDR1 is WNHNN and CDR2 is SYGVQD (reference sequence). This CDR3 is 15 amino acids long.

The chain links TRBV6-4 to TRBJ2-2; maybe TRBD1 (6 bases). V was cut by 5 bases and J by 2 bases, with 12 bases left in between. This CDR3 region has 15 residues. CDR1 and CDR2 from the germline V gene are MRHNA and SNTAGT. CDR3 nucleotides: TGTGCCAGCAGTCCCGGGACACCTAACACCGGGGAGCTGTTTTTT. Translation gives CASSPGTPNTGELFF.

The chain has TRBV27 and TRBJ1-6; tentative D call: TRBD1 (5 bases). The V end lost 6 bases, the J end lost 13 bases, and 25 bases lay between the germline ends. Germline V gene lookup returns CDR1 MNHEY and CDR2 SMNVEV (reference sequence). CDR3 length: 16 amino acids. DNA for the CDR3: TGTGCCAGCAGCCGAATTCTAATTCGACAGTCAGAGCCCCTCCACTTT. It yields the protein CASSRILIRQSEPLHF.

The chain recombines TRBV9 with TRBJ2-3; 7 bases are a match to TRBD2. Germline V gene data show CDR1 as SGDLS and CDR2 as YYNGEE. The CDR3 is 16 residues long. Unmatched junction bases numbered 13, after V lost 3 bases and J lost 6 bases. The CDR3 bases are TGTGCCAGCAGCGAGGGAGCGGGAAGTCCACAGGATACGCAGTATTTT. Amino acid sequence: CASSEGAGSPQDTQYF.

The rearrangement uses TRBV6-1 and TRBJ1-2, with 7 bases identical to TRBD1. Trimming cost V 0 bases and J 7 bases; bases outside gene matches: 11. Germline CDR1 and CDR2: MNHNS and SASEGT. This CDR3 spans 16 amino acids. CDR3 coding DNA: TGTGCCAGCAGTGAAGCGGGGTTACAGGGGATCGGTGGCTACACCTTC. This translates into CASSEAGLQGIGGYTF.

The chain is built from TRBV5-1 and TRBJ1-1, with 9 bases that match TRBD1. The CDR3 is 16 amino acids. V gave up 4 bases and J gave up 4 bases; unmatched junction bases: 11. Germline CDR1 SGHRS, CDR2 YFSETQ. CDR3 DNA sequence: TGCGCCAGCAGCCGTCCCGGGACAGGGTCGGTCACTGAAGCTTTCTTT. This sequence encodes CASSRPGTGSVTEAFF.

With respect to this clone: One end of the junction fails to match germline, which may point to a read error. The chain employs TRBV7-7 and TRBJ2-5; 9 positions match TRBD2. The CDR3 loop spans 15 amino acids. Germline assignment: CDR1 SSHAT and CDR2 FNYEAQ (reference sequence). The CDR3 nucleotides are TGTGCTAGCAGCTCGGATAGCGGGGGACTAGAGACCCAGTACTTC. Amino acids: CASSSDSGGLETQYF.

The CDR3 region is CASNYQGTSGGAGDTQYF. Written as DNA, the CDR3 is TGTGCCAGCAACTACCAAGGGACTAGCGGGGGGGCTGGAGATACGCAGTATTTT. The genes are TRBV5-8 and TRBJ2-3, with 16 bases lining up with TRBD2. V dropped 6 bases and J dropped 5; count of bases not matched to a gene: 12. Germline CDR1 and CDR2: SGHTS and YDEGEE. The CDR3 is 18 amino acids. The complete variable domain, with remaining parts taken from reference TRBV5-8 and TRBJ2-3, reads EAGVTQSPTHLIKTRGQQATLRCSPISGHTSVYWYQQALGLGLQFLLWYDEGEERNRGNFPPRFSGRQFPNYSSELNVNALELEDSALYLCASNYQGTSGGAGDTQYFGPGTRLTVL.

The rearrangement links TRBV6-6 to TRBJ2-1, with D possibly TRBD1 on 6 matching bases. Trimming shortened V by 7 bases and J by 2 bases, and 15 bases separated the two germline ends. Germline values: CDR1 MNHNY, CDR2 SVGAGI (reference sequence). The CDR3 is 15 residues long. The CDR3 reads CASKTPGATYNEQFF. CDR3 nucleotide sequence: TGTGCCAGCAAGACCCCAGGGGCCACCTACAATGAGCAGTTCTTC.

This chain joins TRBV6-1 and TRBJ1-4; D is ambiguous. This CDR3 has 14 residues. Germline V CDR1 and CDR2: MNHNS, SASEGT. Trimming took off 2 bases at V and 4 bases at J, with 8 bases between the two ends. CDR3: CASSESKLNEKLFF. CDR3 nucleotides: TGTGCCAGCAGTGAATCCAAACTTAATGAAAAACTGTTTTTT.

CDR3 in amino acids: CASSLRGGNTGELFF. The CDR3 bases are TGTGCCAGCAGCTTGCGGGGGGGGAACACCGGGGAGCTGTTTTTT. This chain joins TRBV11-2 and TRBJ2-2; 9 bases map to TRBD2. The CDR3 spans 15 residues. Germline loops: CDR1 SGHAT, CDR2 FQNNGV. The junction had 0 bases not matched to a gene; V was cut back by 3 bases and J by 1 base.